Listed below are T cell receptor beta chains from one sample, sequenced in a study of T cell responses to AZD1222 COVID-19 vaccine. Measured with immunoSEQ multiplex PCR; TCRdb has only the in-frame clones, and not every one. The sample shows over 110,000 clones, approximately 92% of them seen only once. Here the sequenced sample was peripheral blood, taken on day 0 of AZD1222 vaccination. The receptors here all came from an adult in good health. CDR3s include the opening cysteine and the closing phenylalanine or tryptophan. D genes are given only for firm matches. Size values are once, few and many counts, or a class for expanded clones, and some rows have none.

V gene,D gene,J gene,clone size,CDR3 DNA,CDR3 protein
TRBV19,NA,TRBJ2-7,NA,TGTGCCAGTAGTATTCCAGGGCGGGTCTACGAGCAGTACTTC,CASSIPGRVYEQYF
TRBV11-2,NA,TRBJ2-7,NA,TGTGCCACCCACAGGGGGGAGGGCCCTTACGAGCAGTACTTC,CATHRGEGPYEQYF
TRBV28,NA,TRBJ2-7,NA,TGTGCCAGCACCAAAAAGACAGGGAGGGACGAGCAGTACTTC,CASTKKTGRDEQYF
TRBV13,NA,TRBJ2-3,once,TGTGCCAGCAGCCCCCGAGTAGTTAGCACAGATACGCAGTATTTT,CASSPRVVSTDTQYF
TRBV28,TRBD2,TRBJ2-7,once,TGTGCCAGCACTAGCGGGAGACCCGAGCAGTACTTC,CASTSGRPEQYF
TRBV28,TRBD2,TRBJ2-1,NA,TGTGCCAGCAGTTCGCTAGCGGGAGGGGACAATGAGCAGTTCTTC,CASSSLAGGDNEQFF
TRBV24-1,NA,TRBJ2-1,NA,TGTGCCACCAGTGATTTGGCTGGGGGCAATGAGCAGTTCTTC,CATSDLAGGNEQFF
TRBV3-1/TRBV3-2,NA,TRBJ2-3,NA,TGTGCCAGCAGCCAAGAGAGTTTTGCGCTCGCGCAGTATTTT,CASSQESFALAQYF
TRBV7-8,NA,TRBJ1-5,NA,TGTGCCAGCAGCTTAGCGGCCAGGGCAGGACAGCCCCAGCATTTT,CASSLAARAGQPQHF
TRBV5-5,NA,TRBJ2-7,NA,TGTGCCAGCCGCAGGTCCCTGTCTACCTACGAGCAGTACTTC,CASRRSLSTYEQYF
TRBV29-1,NA,TRBJ2-7,NA,TGCAGCGTTGAGACAGGAACAAGCTCCTACGAGCAGTACTTC,CSVETGTSSYEQYF
TRBV7-2,TRBD2,TRBJ2-6,NA,TGTGCCAGCAGCTTAGTCGGGAGGTTTGGTCCTGGGGCCAACGTCCTGACTTTC,CASSLVGRFGPGANVLTF
TRBV4-2,TRBD2,TRBJ2-3,once,TGTGCCAGCAGCCCCCCGACTAGCGGGAGGGAAGATACGCAGTATTTT,CASSPPTSGREDTQYF
TRBV7-9,TRBD2,TRBJ2-7,NA,TGTGCCAGCAGCTTAGCTGGTAGCGGGGCCTCCTACGAGCAGTACTTC,CASSLAGSGASYEQYF
TRBV7-9,NA,TRBJ2-7,NA,TGTGCCAGCAGCTTACCTCTTGGGGGGATGTACGAGCAGTACTTC,CASSLPLGGMYEQYF
TRBV15,NA,TRBJ2-2,NA,TGTGCCACCAGCAGAGGCGCCTCCGGGACGCTGAACACCGGGGAGCTGTTTTTT,CATSRGASGTLNTGELFF
TRBV6-1,NA,TRBJ1-4,NA,TGTGCCAGCAGTGCGGGTCGGGGGGCGGCTAAGGAAAAACTGTTTTTT,CASSAGRGAAKEKLFF
TRBV5-1,TRBD1,TRBJ1-3,NA,TGCGCCAGCAGCTTAAAAGGGGGCGGAAACACCATATATTTT,CASSLKGGGNTIYF
TRBV7-2,TRBD2,TRBJ2-5,NA,TGTGCCAGCAGCTTAGAGGGACGCCTAGCGGTGAAAGAGACCCAGTACTTC,CASSLEGRLAVKETQYF
TRBV5-1,TRBD1,TRBJ2-7,NA,TGCGCCAGCAGCTCACGGACAGGGAATCTTGACGAGCAGTACTTC,CASSSRTGNLDEQYF
TRBV10-3,NA,TRBJ1-2,NA,TGTGCCATCCGGGACAACCATGGCTACACCTTC,CAIRDNHGYTF
TRBV9,NA,TRBJ2-7,NA,TGTGCCAGCAGCGTAGCTGAGGGGGGCGAGCAGTACTTC,CASSVAEGGEQYF
TRBV24-1,TRBD2,TRBJ2-1,NA,TGTGCCACCAGTGATTTGGGGACTACCCAAAATGAGCAGTTCTTC,CATSDLGTTQNEQFF